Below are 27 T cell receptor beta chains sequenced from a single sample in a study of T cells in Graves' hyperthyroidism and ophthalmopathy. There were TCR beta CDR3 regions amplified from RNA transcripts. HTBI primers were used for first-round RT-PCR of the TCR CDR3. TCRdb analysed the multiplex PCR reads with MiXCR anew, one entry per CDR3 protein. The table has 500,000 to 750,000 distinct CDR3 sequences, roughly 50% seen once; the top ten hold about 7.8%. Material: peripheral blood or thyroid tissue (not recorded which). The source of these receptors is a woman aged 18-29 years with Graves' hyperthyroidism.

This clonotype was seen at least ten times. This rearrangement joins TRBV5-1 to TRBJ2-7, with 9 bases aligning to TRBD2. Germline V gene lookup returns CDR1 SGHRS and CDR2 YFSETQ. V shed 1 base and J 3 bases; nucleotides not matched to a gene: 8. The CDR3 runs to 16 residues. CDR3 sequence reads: CASSLLIAGADYEQYF. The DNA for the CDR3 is TGCGCCAGCAGCTTGTTAATAGCGGGAGCTGACTACGAGCAGTACTTC.

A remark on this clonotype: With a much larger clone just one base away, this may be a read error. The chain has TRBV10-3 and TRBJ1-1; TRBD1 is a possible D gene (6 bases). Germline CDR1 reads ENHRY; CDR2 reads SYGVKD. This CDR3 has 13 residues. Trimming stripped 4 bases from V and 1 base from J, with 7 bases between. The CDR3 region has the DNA TGTGCCATCAGTGGCAGGGGGAACACTGAAGCTTTCTTT. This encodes CAISGRGNTEAFF.

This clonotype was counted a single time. CDR3 region: CASSYGTANNQPQYF. CDR3 DNA sequence: TGTGCCAGCAGTTACGGGACAGCCAACAATCAGCCCCAGTACTTC. The rearrangement links TRBV6-6 to TRBJ2-5; 7 bases align to TRBD1. The CDR3 covers 15 residues. Germline V gene sequence: CDR1 MNHNY, CDR2 SVGAGI (reference sequence). With 2 bases clipped from V and 9 bases from J, the junction kept 12 bases outside the gene matches.

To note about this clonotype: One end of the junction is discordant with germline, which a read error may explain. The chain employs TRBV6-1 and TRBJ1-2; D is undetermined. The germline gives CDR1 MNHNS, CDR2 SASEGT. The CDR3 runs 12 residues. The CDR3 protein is CTSSPGRNGYTF. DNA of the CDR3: TGTACCAGCAGTCCGGGGAGAAATGGCTACACCTTC.

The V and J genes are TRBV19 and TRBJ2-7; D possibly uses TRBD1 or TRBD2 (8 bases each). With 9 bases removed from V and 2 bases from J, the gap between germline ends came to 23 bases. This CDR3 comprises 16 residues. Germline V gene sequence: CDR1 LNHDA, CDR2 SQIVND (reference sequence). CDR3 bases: TGTGCCAGCAGTTGGCAGGGGGCGCGGGGGGCCTACGAGCAGTACTTC. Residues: CASSWQGARGAYEQYF.

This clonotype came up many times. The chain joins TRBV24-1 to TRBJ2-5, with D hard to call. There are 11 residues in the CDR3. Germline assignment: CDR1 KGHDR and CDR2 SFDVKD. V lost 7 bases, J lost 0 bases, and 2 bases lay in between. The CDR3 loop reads CATRDQETQYF. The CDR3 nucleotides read TGTGCCACCAGGGACCAAGAGACCCAGTACTTC.

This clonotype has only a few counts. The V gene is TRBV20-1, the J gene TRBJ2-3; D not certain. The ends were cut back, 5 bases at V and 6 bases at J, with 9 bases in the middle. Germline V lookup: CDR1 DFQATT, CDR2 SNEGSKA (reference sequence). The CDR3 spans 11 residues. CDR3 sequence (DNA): TGCAGTGCTCGCCTCTTGGATACGCAGTATTTT. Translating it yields CSARLLDTQYF.

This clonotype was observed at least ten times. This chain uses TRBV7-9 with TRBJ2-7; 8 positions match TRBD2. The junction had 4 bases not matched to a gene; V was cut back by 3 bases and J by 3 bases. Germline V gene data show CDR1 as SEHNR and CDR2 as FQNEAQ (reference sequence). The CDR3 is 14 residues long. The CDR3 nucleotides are TGTGCCAGCAGCTTGGGAGCGGGAGTCTACGAGCAGTACTTC. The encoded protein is CASSLGAGVYEQYF.

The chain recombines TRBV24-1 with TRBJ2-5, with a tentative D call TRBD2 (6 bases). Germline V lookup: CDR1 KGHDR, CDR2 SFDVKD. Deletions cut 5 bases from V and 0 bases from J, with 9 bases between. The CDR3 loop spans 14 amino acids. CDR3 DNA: TGTGCCACCAGTGGAGGGACTTACCAAGAGACCCAGTACTTC. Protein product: CATSGGTYQETQYF.

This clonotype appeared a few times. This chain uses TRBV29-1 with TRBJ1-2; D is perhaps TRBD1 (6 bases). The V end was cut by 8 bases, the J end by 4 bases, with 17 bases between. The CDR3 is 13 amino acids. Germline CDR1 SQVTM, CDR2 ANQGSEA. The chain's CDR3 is CSHEGGGGYGYTF. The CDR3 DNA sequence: TGCAGCCACGAGGGTGGAGGGGGCTATGGCTACACCTTC. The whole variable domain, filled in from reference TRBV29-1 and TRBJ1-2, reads SAVISQKPSRDICQRGTSLTIQCQVDSQVTMMFWYRQQPGQSLTLIATANQGSEATYESGFVIDKFPISRPNLTFSTLTVSNMSPEDSSIYLCSHEGGGGYGYTFGSGTRLTVV.

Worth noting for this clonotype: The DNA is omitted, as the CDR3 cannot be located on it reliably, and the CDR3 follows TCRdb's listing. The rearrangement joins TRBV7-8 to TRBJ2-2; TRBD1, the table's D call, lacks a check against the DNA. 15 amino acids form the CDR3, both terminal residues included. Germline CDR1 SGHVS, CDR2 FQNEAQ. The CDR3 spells CASSQDRGPPGSCFF.

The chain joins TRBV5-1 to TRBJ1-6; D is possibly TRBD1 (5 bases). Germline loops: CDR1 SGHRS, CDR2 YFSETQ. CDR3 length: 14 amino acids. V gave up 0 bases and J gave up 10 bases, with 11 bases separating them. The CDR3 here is CASSLAQGGSPLHF. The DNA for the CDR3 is TGCGCCAGCAGCTTGGCTCAGGGTGGATCACCCCTCCACTTT.

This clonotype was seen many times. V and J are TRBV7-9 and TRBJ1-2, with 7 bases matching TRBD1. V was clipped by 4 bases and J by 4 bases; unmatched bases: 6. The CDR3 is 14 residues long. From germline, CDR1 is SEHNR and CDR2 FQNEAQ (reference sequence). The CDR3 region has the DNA TGTGCCAGCAGCTCACCGACAGGGTTCTATGGCTACACCTTC. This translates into CASSSPTGFYGYTF.

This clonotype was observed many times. The chain's CDR3 is CASSYTRSNQPQHF. In nucleotides, the CDR3 is TGTGCCAGCAGTTACACCAGAAGCAATCAGCCCCAGCATTTT. The chain employs TRBV6-2 or TRBV6-3 and TRBJ1-5; D unresolved. The CDR3 length is 14 residues. The germline gives CDR1 MNHEY, CDR2 SVGEGT. V was cut by 2 bases and J by 1 base, with 6 bases left in between.

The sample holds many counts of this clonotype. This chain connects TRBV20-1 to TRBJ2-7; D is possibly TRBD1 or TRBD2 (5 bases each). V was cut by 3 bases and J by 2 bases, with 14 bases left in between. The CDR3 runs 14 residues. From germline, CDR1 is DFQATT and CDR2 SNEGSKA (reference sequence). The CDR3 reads CSAREPGTTYEQYF. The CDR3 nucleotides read TGCAGTGCTAGGGAACCCGGGACCACCTACGAGCAGTACTTC.

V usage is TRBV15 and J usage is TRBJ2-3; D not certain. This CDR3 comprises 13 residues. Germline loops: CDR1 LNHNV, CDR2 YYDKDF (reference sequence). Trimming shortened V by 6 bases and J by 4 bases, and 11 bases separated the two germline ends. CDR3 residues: CATSSLVSDTQYF. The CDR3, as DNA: TGTGCCACCAGTAGCTTGGTATCAGATACGCAGTATTTT.

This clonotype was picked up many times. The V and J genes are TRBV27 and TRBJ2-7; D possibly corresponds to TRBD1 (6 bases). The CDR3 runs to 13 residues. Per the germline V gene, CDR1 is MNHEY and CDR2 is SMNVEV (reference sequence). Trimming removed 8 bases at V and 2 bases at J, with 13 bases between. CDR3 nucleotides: TGTGCCAGCGGGGACGGGACACCCTACGAGCAGTACTTC. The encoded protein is CASGDGTPYEQYF.

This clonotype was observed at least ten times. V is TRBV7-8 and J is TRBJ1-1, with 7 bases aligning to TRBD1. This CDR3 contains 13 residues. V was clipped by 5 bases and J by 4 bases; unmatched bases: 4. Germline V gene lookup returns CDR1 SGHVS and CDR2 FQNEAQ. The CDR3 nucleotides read TGTGCCAGCAGCAACCGACAGGGCACTGAAGCTTTCTTT. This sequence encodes CASSNRQGTEAFF.

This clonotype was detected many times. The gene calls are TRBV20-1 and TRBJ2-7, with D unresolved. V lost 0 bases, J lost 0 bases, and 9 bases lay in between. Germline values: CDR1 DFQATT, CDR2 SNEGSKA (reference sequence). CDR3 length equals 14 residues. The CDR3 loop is CSARDGGSSYEQYF. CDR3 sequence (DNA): TGCAGTGCTAGAGATGGCGGCAGCTCCTACGAGCAGTACTTC.

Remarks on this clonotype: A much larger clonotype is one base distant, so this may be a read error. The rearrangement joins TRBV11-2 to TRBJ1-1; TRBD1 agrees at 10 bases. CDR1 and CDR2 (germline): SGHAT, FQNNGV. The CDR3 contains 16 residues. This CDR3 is CASRLAATGGNTEAFF. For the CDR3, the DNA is TGTGCCAGCCGCTTAGCCGCGACAGGGGGCAACACTGAAGCTTTCTTT.

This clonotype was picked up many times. DNA of the CDR3: TGTGCCAGCAGCCCTCAGACAGGGGGCAACACTGAAGCTTTCTTT. Its translation is CASSPQTGGNTEAFF. The V and J genes are TRBV9 and TRBJ1-1; TRBD1 aligns across 10 bases. The CDR3 contains 15 residues. Germline V gene sequence: CDR1 SGDLS, CDR2 YYNGEE. Losses at the gene ends were 4 bases for V and 2 bases for J; bases not matched to a gene: 5.

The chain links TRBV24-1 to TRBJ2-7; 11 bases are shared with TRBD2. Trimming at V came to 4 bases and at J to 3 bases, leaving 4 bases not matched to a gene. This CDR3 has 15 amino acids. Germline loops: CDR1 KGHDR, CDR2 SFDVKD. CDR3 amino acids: CATSDTGTSGYEQYF. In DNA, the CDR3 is TGTGCCACCAGTGACACCGGGACTAGCGGCTACGAGCAGTACTTC.

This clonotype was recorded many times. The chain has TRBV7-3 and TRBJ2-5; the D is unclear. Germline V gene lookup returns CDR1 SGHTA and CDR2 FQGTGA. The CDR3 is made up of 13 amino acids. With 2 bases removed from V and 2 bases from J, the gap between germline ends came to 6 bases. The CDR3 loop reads CASSLSAQETQYF. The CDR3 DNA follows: TGTGCCAGCAGCTTATCGGCTCAAGAGACCCAGTACTTC.

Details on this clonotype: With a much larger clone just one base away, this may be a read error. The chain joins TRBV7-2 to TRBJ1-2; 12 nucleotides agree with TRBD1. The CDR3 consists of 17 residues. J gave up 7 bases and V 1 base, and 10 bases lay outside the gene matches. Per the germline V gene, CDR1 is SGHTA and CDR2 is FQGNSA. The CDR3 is CASSLVGTGGAGAGYTF. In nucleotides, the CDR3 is TGTGCCAGCAGCTTAGTGGGGACAGGGGGCGCAGGAGCTGGCTACACCTTC.

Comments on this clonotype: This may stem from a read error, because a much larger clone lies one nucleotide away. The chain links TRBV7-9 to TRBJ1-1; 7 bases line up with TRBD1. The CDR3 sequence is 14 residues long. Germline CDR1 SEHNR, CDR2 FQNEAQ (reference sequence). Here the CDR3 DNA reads TGTGCCAGCAGTCAACAGGGGTTGAACACTGGAGCTTTCTTT. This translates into CASSQQGLNTGAFF.

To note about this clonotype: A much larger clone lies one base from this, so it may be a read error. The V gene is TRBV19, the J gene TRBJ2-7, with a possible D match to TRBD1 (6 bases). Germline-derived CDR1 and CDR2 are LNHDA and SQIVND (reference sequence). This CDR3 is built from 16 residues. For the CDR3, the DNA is TGCGCCAGTAGAAGGGCAGGGGATTGGGGCTCCTACGAGCAGTACTTC. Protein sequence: CASRRAGDWGSYEQYF.

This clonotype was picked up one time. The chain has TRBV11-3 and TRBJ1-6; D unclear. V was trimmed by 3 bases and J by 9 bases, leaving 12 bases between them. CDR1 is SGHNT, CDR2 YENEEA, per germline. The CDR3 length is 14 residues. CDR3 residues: CASSFRGRLSPLHF. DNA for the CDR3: TGTGCCAGCAGCTTCCGAGGCCGACTTTCACCCCTCCACTTT.